Sequencing of this TCR beta chain was carried out in a study of blood T cell repertoires in COVID-19. Study-wide context: Acute-phase and convalescent COVID-19 samples originated in the United States, Italy and Spain. The analysed material was cDNA or gDNA that came from T cells, B-cell-depleted T cells, or PBMCs.

The CDR3 is 14 residues long. V was trimmed by 9 bases and J by 5 bases, leaving 17 bases between them. Germline V CDR1 and CDR2: MNHEY, SVGAGI. As handled by the study authors: Reference gene primer amplification gave nucleated cell count estimates. The repertoire was sequenced with immunoSEQ multiplex PCR; TCRdb's copy has only in-frame clones and lacks some. The V and J calls and the clone size are those of that table, but D and trimming were determined from the DNA. This table has roughly 260,000 clones, 90% appearing once. The V and J genes are TRBV6-5 and TRBJ1-5, with a possible D match to TRBD1 (5 bases). The TCR comes from a woman between 35 and 50 years old with acute or convalescent COVID-19. Material for sequencing was peripheral blood. The CDR3, as DNA: TGTGCCAGTTTAGAAAACAGGAGGGATCAGCCCCAGCATTTT. Protein: CASLENRRDQPQHF.